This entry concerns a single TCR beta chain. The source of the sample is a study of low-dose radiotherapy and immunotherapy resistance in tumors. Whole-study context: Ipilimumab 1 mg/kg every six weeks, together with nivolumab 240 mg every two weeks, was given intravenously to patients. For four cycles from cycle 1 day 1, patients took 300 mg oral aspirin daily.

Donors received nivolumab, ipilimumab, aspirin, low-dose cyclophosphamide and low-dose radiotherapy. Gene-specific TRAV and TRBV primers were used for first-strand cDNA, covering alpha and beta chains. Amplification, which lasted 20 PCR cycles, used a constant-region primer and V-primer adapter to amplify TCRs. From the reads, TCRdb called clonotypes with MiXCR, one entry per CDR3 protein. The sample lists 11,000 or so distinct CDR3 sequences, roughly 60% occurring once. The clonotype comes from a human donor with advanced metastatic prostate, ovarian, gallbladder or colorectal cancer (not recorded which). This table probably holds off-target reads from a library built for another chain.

The CDR3 DNA follows: TGTGCCAGCAGCCAATCGGACAGTCTGGATCAGCCCCAGCATTTT. It specifies CASSQSDSLDQPQHF. The chain is built from TRBV4-2 and TRBJ1-5, with D perhaps TRBD1 (6 bases). Between the trimmed V and J ends, which lost 2 bases and 5 bases, there was a span of 13 bases. From germline, CDR1 is LGHNA and CDR2 YNFKEQ. The CDR3 runs to 15 residues.